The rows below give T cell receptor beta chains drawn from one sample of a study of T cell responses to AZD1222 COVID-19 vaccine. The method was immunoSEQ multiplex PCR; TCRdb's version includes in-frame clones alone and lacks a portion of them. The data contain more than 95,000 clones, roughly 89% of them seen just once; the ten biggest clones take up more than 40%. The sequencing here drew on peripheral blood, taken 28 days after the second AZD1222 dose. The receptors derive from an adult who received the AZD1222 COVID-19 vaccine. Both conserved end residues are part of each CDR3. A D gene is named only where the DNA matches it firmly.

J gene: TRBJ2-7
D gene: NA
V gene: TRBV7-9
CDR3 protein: CASSSDGRGSGYEQYF

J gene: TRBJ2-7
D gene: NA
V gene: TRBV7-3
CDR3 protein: CASSLTSGSTGEQYF

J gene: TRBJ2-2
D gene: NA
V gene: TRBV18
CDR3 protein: CASSRLASPNTGELFF

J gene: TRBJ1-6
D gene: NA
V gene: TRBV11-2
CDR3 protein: CARSLSPDENSPLHF

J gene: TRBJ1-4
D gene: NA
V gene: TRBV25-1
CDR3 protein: CASSERNEKLFF

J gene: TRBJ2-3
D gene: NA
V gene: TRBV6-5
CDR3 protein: CASSYSGGGDTQYF

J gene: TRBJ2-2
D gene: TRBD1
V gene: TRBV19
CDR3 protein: CATSGTGSGELFF

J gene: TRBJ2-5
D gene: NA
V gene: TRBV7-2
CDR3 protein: CASSLGWDFQETQYF

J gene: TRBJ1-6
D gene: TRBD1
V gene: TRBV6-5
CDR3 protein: CASSRDRNSPLHF

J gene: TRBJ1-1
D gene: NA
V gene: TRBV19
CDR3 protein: CASIPHGRRNTEAFF

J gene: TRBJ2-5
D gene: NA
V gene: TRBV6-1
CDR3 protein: CASSASRQPVLRETQYF

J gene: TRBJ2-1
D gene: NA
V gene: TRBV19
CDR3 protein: CANSLRLSYNEQFF

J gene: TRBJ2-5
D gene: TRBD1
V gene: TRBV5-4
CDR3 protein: CASRGTGEQETQYF

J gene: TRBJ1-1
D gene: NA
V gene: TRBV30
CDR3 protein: CAWSVGGHTEAFF

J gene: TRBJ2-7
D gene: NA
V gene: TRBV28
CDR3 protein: CASGDPFYEQYF

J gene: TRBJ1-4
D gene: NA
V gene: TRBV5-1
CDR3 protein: CASSLEGVNEKLFF

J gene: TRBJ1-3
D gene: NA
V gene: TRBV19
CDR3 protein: CASSIDGTGRNTIYF

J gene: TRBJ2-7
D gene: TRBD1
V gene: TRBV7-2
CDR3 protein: CASSFGPGGEQYF

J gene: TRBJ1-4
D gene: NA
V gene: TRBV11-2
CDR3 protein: CASSLDHGRGTEKLFF

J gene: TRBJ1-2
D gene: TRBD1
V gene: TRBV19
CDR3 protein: CASSIGTEDLYGYTF

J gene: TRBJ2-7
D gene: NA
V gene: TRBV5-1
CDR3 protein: CASSGGRVHNEQYF

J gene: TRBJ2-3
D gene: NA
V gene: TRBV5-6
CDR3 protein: CASSLGQALDTQYF

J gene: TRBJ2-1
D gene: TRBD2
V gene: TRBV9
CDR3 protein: CASSVVGTSGGAGEQFF

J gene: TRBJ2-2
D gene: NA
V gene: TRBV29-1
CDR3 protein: CSVEDLSGNTGELFF